The 25 T cell receptor beta chains given below trace back to one sample, sequenced in a study of T cell responses to AZD1222 COVID-19 vaccine. The method was immunoSEQ multiplex PCR; TCRdb's version includes in-frame clones alone and lacks a portion of them. Of some 160,000 clones in the sample, around nine tenths were seen once. Sequenced material: peripheral blood, taken on day 0 of AZD1222 vaccination. All receptors derive from an adult in good health.

This chain connects TRBV12-3 or TRBV12-4 to TRBJ1-2; no reliable D call. The CDR3 contains 13 residues. V shed 6 bases and J shed 5 bases, with 13 bases lying between them. Here the CDR3 DNA reads TGTGCCAGCAGCCCCTCTTCTGAATATGGCTACACCTTC. Protein sequence: CASSPSSEYGYTF.

The chain joins TRBV27 to TRBJ2-3, with D perhaps being TRBD1 or TRBD2 (5 bases each). With 5 bases removed from V and 4 bases from J, the gap between germline ends came to 13 bases. The CDR3 totals 14 residues. Germline CDR1 MNHEY, CDR2 SMNVEV (reference sequence). CDR3 in DNA: TGTGCCAGCAGTCCCAGAGGGGCGTCAGATACGCAGTATTTT. Protein sequence: CASSPRGASDTQYF.

This clone was counted at least ten times. The V call is TRBV25-1, the J call TRBJ2-2, with unresolved D. This CDR3 comprises 14 residues. V dropped 3 bases and J dropped 3 bases, with 8 bases sitting between them. CDR1 and CDR2 (germline): MGHDK, SYGVNS. This CDR3 is CASSDRPHTGELFF. The CDR3 bases are TGTGCCAGCAGTGATCGCCCCCACACCGGGGAGCTGTTTTTT.

In DNA, the CDR3 is TGTGCCAGCAGCCAGGAACTCCTGGGGACCGGGGAGCTGTTTTTT. Translated, it gives CASSQELLGTGELFF. The chain uses TRBV3-1 (or the pseudogene TRBV3-2) and TRBJ2-2, with unresolved D. The germline CDR1 and CDR2 sequences are LGHDT and YNNKEL (reference sequence). The V end was cut by 3 bases, the J end by 5 bases, with 13 bases between. This CDR3 is built from 15 residues.

The rearrangement joins TRBV5-1 to TRBJ1-1, with D unresolved. Trimming took 6 bases from V and 3 from J, leaving 18 bases between them. This CDR3 comprises 15 residues. Per the germline V gene, CDR1 is SGHRS and CDR2 is YFSETQ. CDR3 region: CASKARRPGDTEAFF. DNA of the CDR3: TGCGCCAGCAAAGCTAGGAGGCCCGGGGACACTGAAGCTTTCTTT.

This rearrangement joins TRBV6-2 or TRBV6-3 to TRBJ1-5; no reliable D call. The V gene lost 2 bases and the J gene lost 3 bases, with 8 bases spanning the gap. Germline CDR1 is MNHEY and CDR2 is SVGEGT. The CDR3 contains 14 residues. CDR3 loop: CASSYPHDNQPQHF. CDR3 DNA: TGTGCCAGCAGTTACCCACACGACAATCAGCCCCAGCATTTT.

Written as DNA, the CDR3 is TGTGCCAGCAGCTTGGCTGGTGTCCCAACTAATGAAAAACTGTTTTTT. This sequence encodes CASSLAGVPTNEKLFF. The gene calls are TRBV5-4 and TRBJ1-4; D call uncertain. Germline assignment: CDR1 SGHNT and CDR2 YYREEE (reference sequence). CDR3 length equals 16 residues. Trimming cost V 0 bases and J 0 bases, with 9 bases left between them.

The chain uses TRBV28 and TRBJ1-5; D remains ambiguous. The CDR3 runs 17 residues. The germline V gene encodes CDR1 MDHEN and CDR2 SYDVKM. The V end lost 2 bases, the J end lost 5 bases, and 19 bases lay between the germline ends. The CDR3 is CASSLPFEETWDQPQHF. CDR3 coding DNA: TGTGCCAGCAGTTTACCCTTCGAGGAGACCTGGGATCAGCCCCAGCATTTT.

The chain employs TRBV7-2 and TRBJ2-7; 9 bases match TRBD1. CDR1 is SGHTA and CDR2 is FQGNSA in the germline V gene. The V gene end was trimmed by 4 bases and the J gene end by 2 bases; junction bases not matched to a gene: 9. The CDR3 contains 16 residues. Here the CDR3 DNA reads TGTGCCAGCAGCTCGCCGGGGACAGGGCGTACCTACGAGCAGTACTTC. Its protein product is CASSSPGTGRTYEQYF.

This chain uses TRBV7-2 with TRBJ1-6; D gene uncertain. The V end lost 8 bases, the J end lost 11 bases, and 19 bases lay between the germline ends. This CDR3 contains 14 residues. Per germline, CDR1 SGHTA and CDR2 FQGNSA. CDR3 amino acids: CASAPGGTGAPLHF. The CDR3 DNA follows: TGTGCCAGCGCCCCCGGAGGTACTGGGGCACCCCTCCACTTT.

This chain links TRBV11-2 with TRBJ1-6; 7 nucleotides match TRBD1. This CDR3 spans 17 amino acids. Germline-derived CDR1 and CDR2 are SGHAT and FQNNGV. With 1 base clipped from V and 0 bases from J, the junction kept 3 bases outside the gene matches. The CDR3 region is CASSLGGDSSYNSPLHF. As DNA, the CDR3 is TGTGCCAGCAGCTTAGGGGGGGACAGCTCCTATAATTCACCCCTCCACTTT.

V is TRBV29-1 and J is TRBJ2-1; 11 nucleotides match TRBD2. The CDR3 sequence is 16 residues long. J gave up 0 bases and V 1 base, and 2 bases lay outside the gene matches. Germline V gene data show CDR1 as SQVTM and CDR2 as ANQGSEA. CDR3 coding DNA: TGCAGCGTTGAAGGGCTAGCGGGGGGCTCCTACAATGAGCAGTTCTTC. Its translation is CSVEGLAGGSYNEQFF.

V and J are TRBV7-2 and TRBJ2-1, with 9 positions matching TRBD2. The junction had 10 bases not matched to a gene; V was cut back by 7 bases and J by 3 bases. This CDR3 is built from 16 residues. Germline V gene data show CDR1 as SGHTA and CDR2 as FQGNSA. CDR3 sequence (DNA): TGTGCCAGCAAAAGCCAGACTAGCGGAAACTACAATGAGCAGTTCTTC. This codes for CASKSQTSGNYNEQFF.

The chain links TRBV27 to TRBJ1-2, with 7 bases identical to TRBD1. The CDR3 sequence is 15 residues long. Germline V gene data show CDR1 as MNHEY and CDR2 as SMNVEV (reference sequence). With 6 bases clipped from V and 7 bases from J, the junction kept 14 bases outside the gene matches. The CDR3 DNA sequence: TGTGCCAGCAGCCTTGCCATAGGGGGCGCGAGTGGCTACACCTTC. Translating gives CASSLAIGGASGYTF.

This chain connects TRBV6-6 to TRBJ2-1; 7 bases fit TRBD1. The V and J ends lost 7 bases and 3 bases, in that order; junction bases with no gene match: 6. The CDR3 consists of 14 residues. Looked up from germline, CDR1 is MNHNY and CDR2 is SVGAGI (reference sequence). The CDR3 sequence: CASTNRQGYNEQFF. The CDR3 nucleotides read TGTGCCAGCACCAATCGACAGGGCTACAATGAGCAGTTCTTC.

The V and J genes are TRBV6-2 or TRBV6-3 and TRBJ1-1; 7 positions match TRBD1. CDR3 size: 14 residues. The V segment lost 3 bases and the J segment 8 bases; nucleotides outside the gene matches: 9. From germline, CDR1 is MNHEY and CDR2 SVGEGT. The CDR3 DNA reads as TGTGCCAGCAGTTATGCAGGGGGGAATATAGAAGCTTTCTTT. This sequence encodes CASSYAGGNIEAFF.

The genes are TRBV2 and TRBJ2-2, with 7 positions matching TRBD1. This CDR3 contains 14 residues. CDR1 is SNHLY and CDR2 is FYNNEI in the germline V gene. The ends lost 6 bases at V and 4 bases at J; junction bases unmatched: 5. CDR3 in amino acids: CASSTRGSTGELFF. CDR3 sequence (DNA): TGTGCCAGCAGCACCAGGGGGAGCACCGGGGAGCTGTTTTTT.

This clone was picked up one time. The chain has TRBV29-1 and TRBJ2-1, with 7 bases fitting TRBD1. The J segment lost 2 bases and the V segment lost 5 bases, leaving 15 bases of the junction unmatched. Germline V gene lookup returns CDR1 SQVTM and CDR2 ANQGSEA. The CDR3 totals 17 residues. This CDR3 is CSVQRRRGQSTYNEQFF. Written as DNA, the CDR3 is TGCAGCGTTCAAAGGCGTAGGGGACAGTCTACCTACAATGAGCAGTTCTTC.

The rearrangement joins TRBV5-1 to TRBJ2-5, with 11 positions matching TRBD1. CDR3 length: 15 amino acids. CDR1 and CDR2 (germline): SGHRS, YFSETQ. V shed 4 bases, J shed 5 bases, and the junction held 7 bases outside the gene matches. Here the CDR3 DNA reads TGCGCCAGCAGCCCCCCGGACAGGGGGCTGGAGACCCAGTACTTC. Its translation is CASSPPDRGLETQYF. Based on the CDR3 plus reference TRBV5-1 and TRBJ2-5, the full variable domain is KAGVTQTPRYLIKTRGQQVTLSCSPISGHRSVSWYQQTPGQGLQFLFEYFSETQRNKGNFPGRFSGRQFSNSRSEMNVSTLELGDSALYLCASSPPDRGLETQYFGPGTRLLVL.

The chain joins TRBV2 to TRBJ2-7; 11 nucleotides line up with TRBD2. Germline-derived CDR1 and CDR2 are SNHLY and FYNNEI. V lost 1 base and J lost 4; bases outside the gene matches: 6. The CDR3 is made up of 16 amino acids. For the CDR3, the DNA is TGTGCCAGCAGTGAAGTGTTGGCTAGCGGGGGGTACGAGCAGTACTTC. This encodes CASSEVLASGGYEQYF.

The chain couples TRBV14 to TRBJ1-2, with D unresolved. Germline CDR1 SGHDN, CDR2 FVKESK. V was clipped by 2 bases and J by 1 base, with 5 bases between them. This CDR3 is built from 13 residues. The CDR3 DNA sequence: TGTGCCAGCAGCCAAAACCTTAACTATGGCTACACCTTC. It encodes CASSQNLNYGYTF.

This clone was recorded once. The sample carries other DNA sequences with the same CDR3. V usage is TRBV28 and J usage is TRBJ1-2, with a possible D match to TRBD1 (5 bases). Germline V gene sequence: CDR1 MDHEN, CDR2 SYDVKM. The ends were cut back, 6 bases at V and 4 bases at J, with 9 bases in the middle. CDR3 length: 12 amino acids. The DNA of the CDR3 is TGTGCCAGCAGCCTTCAGGGCTATGGCTACACCTTC. It is translated as CASSLQGYGYTF.

This clone has just one count. This sequence joins TRBV10-3 and TRBJ1-1, with 8 bases fitting TRBD1. This CDR3 comprises 16 residues. J lost 1 base, V lost 7 bases, and 11 bases had no gene match. Germline V lookup: CDR1 ENHRY, CDR2 SYGVKD. The CDR3 protein is CAIKAGQGRENTEAFF. The CDR3 DNA is TGTGCCATCAAAGCAGGACAGGGTAGGGAGAACACTGAAGCTTTCTTT.

The chain employs TRBV9 and TRBJ2-7, with 8 bases aligning to TRBD2. This CDR3 has 15 amino acids. CDR1 SGDLS and CDR2 YYNGEE come from the germline V gene. With 1 base clipped from V and 3 bases from J, the junction kept 6 bases outside the gene matches. CDR3 bases: TGTGCCAGCAGCGTATCGGGAGGGGAGGTCTACGAGCAGTACTTC. This gives the protein CASSVSGGEVYEQYF.

This clone was counted a single time. V usage is TRBV28 and J usage is TRBJ1-4, with D uncertain. Germline CDR1 reads MDHEN; CDR2 reads SYDVKM. This CDR3 region has 12 residues. V gave up 3 bases and J gave up 13 bases, with 12 bases separating them. The CDR3 reads CASSFVGEGLFF. CDR3 coding DNA: TGTGCCAGCAGTTTCGTTGGCGAAGGACTGTTTTTT.